This entry lists 17 T cell receptor beta chains sequenced from one sample in a study of blood T cell repertoires in COVID-19. Profiled with immunoSEQ multiplex PCR; TCRdb holds only in-frame clones, not every one. In the table there are about 370,000 clones, more than 80% of which are singletons. The sequencing input was PBMCs or T cells enriched from blood (not recorded which). The receptor set was obtained from a man aged 18-30 years who had recovered from COVID-19.

The gene calls are TRBV20-1 and TRBJ2-3; 7 bases agree with TRBD2. The CDR3 runs to 17 residues. J gave up 5 bases and V 3 bases, and 17 bases lay outside the gene matches. Germline lookup yields CDR1 DFQATT and CDR2 SNEGSKA (reference sequence). The CDR3 is CSASLLQRGTWGDTQYF. The CDR3 bases are TGCAGTGCTAGTTTGCTTCAGCGGGGTACCTGGGGAGATACGCAGTATTTT.

This clone has a single count. V is TRBV9 and J is TRBJ1-6; the D gene is possibly TRBD1 (5 bases). V lost 1 base and J 9 bases, leaving 11 bases between the germline ends. Germline CDR1 reads SGDLS; CDR2 reads YYNGEE. The CDR3 has 14 residues. The CDR3, as DNA: TGTGCCAGCAGCGTATGGGGGGTGAGTTCACCCCTCCACTTT. Protein sequence: CASSVWGVSSPLHF.

The gene calls are TRBV3-1 (or the pseudogene TRBV3-2) and TRBJ1-2, with D tentatively TRBD1 (5 bases). The V end lost 4 bases, the J end lost 4 bases, and 10 bases lay between the germline ends. The CDR3 has 13 residues. CDR1 is LGHDT, CDR2 YNNKEL, per germline (reference sequence). The CDR3 DNA reads TGTGCCAGCAGCCCGGGGGGAATCTATGGCTACACCTTC. It yields the protein CASSPGGIYGYTF.

The chain has TRBV3-1 (or the pseudogene TRBV3-2) and TRBJ2-3, with 7 bases matching TRBD2. The CDR3 runs to 15 residues. J lost 1 base, V lost 3 bases, and 4 bases had no gene match. The germline gives CDR1 LGHDT, CDR2 YNNKEL (reference sequence). Written as DNA, the CDR3 is TGTGCCAGCAGCCACGGGCTAGCGGGCACAGATACGCAGTATTTT. As protein: CASSHGLAGTDTQYF.

In its sample, this clone was seen once. The chain's CDR3 is CASSQGDNSPLHF. The CDR3 DNA reads TGTGCCAGCAGTCAGGGTGATAATTCACCCCTCCACTTT. The J gene is TRBJ1-6, the V gene TRBV28; perhaps TRBD1 as D (5 bases). This CDR3 has 13 amino acids. The germline V gene has CDR1 MDHEN and CDR2 SYDVKM. V was trimmed by 5 bases and J by 5 bases, leaving 7 bases between them.

This chain joins TRBV7-2 and TRBJ2-7; D might be TRBD2 (5 bases). V shed 1 base and J shed 0 bases, with 13 bases lying between them. This CDR3 is 16 amino acids long. Germline-derived CDR1 and CDR2 are SGHTA and FQGNSA. The CDR3 reads CASSLVAGGISYEQYF. CDR3 DNA: TGTGCCAGCAGCTTAGTGGCGGGTGGGATCTCCTACGAGCAGTACTTC.

V and J are TRBV28 and TRBJ1-1; D gene ambiguous. The germline V and J ends were trimmed by 3 bases and 0 bases, with 5 bases remaining between them. This CDR3 comprises 13 residues. CDR1 and CDR2 from the germline V gene are MDHEN and SYDVKM. For the CDR3, the DNA is TGTGCCAGCAGTTTTGTCTTGAACACTGAAGCTTTCTTT. Its translation is CASSFVLNTEAFF.

The genes are TRBV29-1 and TRBJ1-1; 7 positions match TRBD1. Germline-derived CDR1 and CDR2 are SQVTM and ANQGSEA. The CDR3 covers 11 residues. V was clipped by 3 bases and J by 11 bases; unmatched bases: 6. CDR3 loop: CSVEDRMMAFF. CDR3 DNA sequence: TGCAGCGTTGAGGACAGGATGATGGCTTTCTTT. The full variable domain, with the rest looked up from reference TRBV29-1 and TRBJ1-1, is SAVISQKPSRDICQRGTSLTIQCQVDSQVTMMFWYRQQPGQSLTLIATANQGSEATYESGFVIDKFPISRPNLTFSTLTVSNMSPEDSSIYLCSVEDRMMAFFGQGTRLTVV.

This clone showed up just once. The V and J genes are TRBV6-5 and TRBJ2-1; 10 positions match TRBD1. Germline CDR1 MNHEY, CDR2 SVGAGI. This CDR3 region has 15 residues. V lost 3 bases, J lost 8 bases, and 7 bases stayed unmatched. The CDR3 loop is CASSYATGGLDEQFF. The CDR3, as DNA: TGTGCCAGCAGTTATGCGACAGGGGGCCTGGATGAGCAGTTCTTC.

J is TRBJ2-7 and V is TRBV28, with TRBD1 as a possible D gene (5 bases). Germline assignment: CDR1 MDHEN and CDR2 SYDVKM. Trimming removed 2 bases at V and 0 bases at J, with 17 bases between. CDR3 length: 17 amino acids. The CDR3 sequence is CASSLGGAGIVSYEQYF. The CDR3 DNA sequence: TGTGCCAGCAGTTTAGGTGGGGCAGGCATCGTCTCCTACGAGCAGTACTTC.

The J gene is TRBJ2-2, the V gene TRBV28; TRBD2 aligns across 10 bases. Germline CDR1 reads MDHEN; CDR2 reads SYDVKM. The V segment lost 4 bases and the J segment 4 bases; nucleotides outside the gene matches: 6. The CDR3 has 16 residues. CDR3 DNA sequence: TGTGCCAGCAGTTCGGGGACTAGCGTCGCCACCGGGGAGCTGTTTTTT. This gives the protein CASSSGTSVATGELFF.

Here the CDR3 reads CASSISQGGSYGYTF. CDR3 coding DNA: TGTGCCAGTAGTATATCCCAGGGAGGATCCTATGGCTACACCTTC. The chain couples TRBV19 to TRBJ1-2; D may be TRBD1 (5 bases). Germline V CDR1 and CDR2: LNHDA, SQIVND (reference sequence). CDR3 length: 15 residues. Between the trimmed V and J ends, which lost 2 bases and 4 bases, there was a span of 14 bases.

The chain has TRBV5-1 and TRBJ2-1, with D tentatively TRBD2 (6 bases). The CDR3 is 12 amino acids. CDR1 and CDR2 (germline): SGHRS, YFSETQ. The V end lost 4 bases, the J end lost 6 bases, and 8 bases lay between the germline ends. CDR3 sequence reads: CASSLLANEQFF. The CDR3 bases are TGCGCCAGCAGCCTACTAGCCAATGAGCAGTTCTTC.

CDR3 amino acids: CASRDRGNSPLHF. The DNA for the CDR3 is TGTGCCAGCAGGGACAGGGGTAATTCACCCCTCCACTTT. J is TRBJ1-6 and V is TRBV12-3 or TRBV12-4; 9 bases line up with TRBD1. J was trimmed by 6 bases and V by 6 bases; bases with no gene match: 0. CDR3 length: 13 amino acids.

The chain has TRBV6-1 and TRBJ2-1; TRBD2 aligns across 8 bases. This CDR3 has 15 amino acids. V gave up 4 bases and J gave up 0 bases; unmatched junction bases: 2. In germline, CDR1 is MNHNS, CDR2 SASEGT. For the CDR3, the DNA is TGTGCCAGCAGTGCAGCGGGAGTCTCCTACAATGAGCAGTTCTTC. Translating it yields CASSAAGVSYNEQFF.

This sequence joins TRBV3-1 (or the pseudogene TRBV3-2) and TRBJ2-1, with 12 bases matching TRBD1. CDR1 LGHDT and CDR2 YNNKEL come from the germline V gene (reference sequence). This CDR3 region has 17 residues. Germline trimming cut 0 bases from V and 5 bases from J; bases unmatched to any gene: 5. The CDR3 DNA reads as TGTGCCAGCAGCCAAGATGGGACAGGGGGCGCTGACAATGAGCAGTTCTTC. Translating it yields CASSQDGTGGADNEQFF.

The gene calls are TRBV7-8 and TRBJ2-4, with no clear D. CDR1 and CDR2 from the germline V gene are SGHVS and FQNEAQ. V was shortened by 5 bases and J by 0 bases, with 20 bases between the two germline ends. The CDR3 is 18 residues long. The CDR3 DNA sequence: TGTGCCAGCAGCCGAAGATCGGGTTGGTTACTAGCCAAAAACATTCAGTACTTC. It yields the protein CASSRRSGWLLAKNIQYF.